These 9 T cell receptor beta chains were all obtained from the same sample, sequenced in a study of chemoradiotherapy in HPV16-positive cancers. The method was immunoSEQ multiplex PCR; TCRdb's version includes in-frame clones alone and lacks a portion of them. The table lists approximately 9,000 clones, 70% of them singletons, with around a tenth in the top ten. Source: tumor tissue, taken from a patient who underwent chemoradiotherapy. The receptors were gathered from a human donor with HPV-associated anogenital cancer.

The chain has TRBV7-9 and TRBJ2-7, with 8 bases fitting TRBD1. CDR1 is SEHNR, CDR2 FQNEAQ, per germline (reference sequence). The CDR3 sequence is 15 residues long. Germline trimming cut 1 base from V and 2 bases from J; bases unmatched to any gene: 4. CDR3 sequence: CASSLVSQGAYEQYF. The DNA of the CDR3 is TGTGCCAGCAGCTTAGTTTCACAGGGGGCCTACGAGCAGTACTTC.

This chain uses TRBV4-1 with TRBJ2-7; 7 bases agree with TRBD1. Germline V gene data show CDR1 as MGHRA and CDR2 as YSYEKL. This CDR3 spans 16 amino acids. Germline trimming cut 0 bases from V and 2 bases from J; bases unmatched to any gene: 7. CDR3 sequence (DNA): TGCGCCAGCAGCCAAGATTTCCCGGGACAGACCTACGAGCAGTACTTC. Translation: CASSQDFPGQTYEQYF.

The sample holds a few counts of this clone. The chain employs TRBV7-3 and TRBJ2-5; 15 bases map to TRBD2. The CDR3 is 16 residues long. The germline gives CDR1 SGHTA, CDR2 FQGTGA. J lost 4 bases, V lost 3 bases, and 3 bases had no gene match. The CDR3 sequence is CASSLRGLAGGETQYF. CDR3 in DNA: TGTGCCAGCAGCTTGCGGGGACTAGCGGGAGGAGAGACCCAGTACTTC.

CDR3 coding DNA: TGCGCCAGCTCCGGGACAGGGCGAACCACCGGGGAGCTGTTTTTT. This codes for CASSGTGRTTGELFF. J is TRBJ2-2 and V is TRBV10-1, with 9 nucleotides matching TRBD1. Unmatched junction bases numbered 8, after V lost 8 bases and J lost 4 bases. Looked up from germline, CDR1 is WNHNN and CDR2 is SYGVQD (reference sequence). The CDR3 has 15 amino acids.

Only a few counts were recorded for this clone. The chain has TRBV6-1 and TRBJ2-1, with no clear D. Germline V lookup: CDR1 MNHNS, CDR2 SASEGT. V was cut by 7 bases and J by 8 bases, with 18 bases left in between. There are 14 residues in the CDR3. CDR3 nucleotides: TGTGCCAGCAAAATAGCCGAGGCATTAGATGAGCAGTTCTTC. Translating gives CASKIAEALDEQFF.

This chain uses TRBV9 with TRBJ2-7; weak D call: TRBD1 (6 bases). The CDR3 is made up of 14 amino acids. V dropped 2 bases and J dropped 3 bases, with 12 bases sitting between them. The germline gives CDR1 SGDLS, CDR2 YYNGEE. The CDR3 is CASSVSGAGYEQYF. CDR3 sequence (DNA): TGTGCCAGCAGCGTTTCAGGGGCAGGCTACGAGCAGTACTTC.

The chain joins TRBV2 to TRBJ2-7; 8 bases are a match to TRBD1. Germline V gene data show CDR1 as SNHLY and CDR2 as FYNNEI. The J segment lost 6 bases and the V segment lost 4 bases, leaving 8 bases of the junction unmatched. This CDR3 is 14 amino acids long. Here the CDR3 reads CASSATGQGGEQYF. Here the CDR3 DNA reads TGTGCCAGCAGTGCAACCGGACAGGGCGGCGAGCAGTACTTC.

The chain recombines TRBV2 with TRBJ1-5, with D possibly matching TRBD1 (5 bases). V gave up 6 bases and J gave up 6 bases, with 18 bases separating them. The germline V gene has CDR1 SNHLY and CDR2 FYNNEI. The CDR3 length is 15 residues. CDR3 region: CASSARGRGVQPQHF. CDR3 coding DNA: TGTGCCAGCAGCGCACGGGGCCGCGGGGTTCAGCCCCAGCATTTT.

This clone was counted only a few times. CDR3 sequence (DNA): TGTGCCAGCAGCGTACAGGGGGCGCGCCAAGAGACCCAGTACTTC. It specifies CASSVQGARQETQYF. The V and J genes are TRBV9 and TRBJ2-5; TRBD1 matches 8 bases. Germline V gene sequence: CDR1 SGDLS, CDR2 YYNGEE. The CDR3 has 15 residues. Losses at the gene ends were 1 base for V and 1 base for J; bases not matched to a gene: 3.